This record looks at one T cell receptor (beta chain) sequence and its context. The source of the sample is a study of blood T cell repertoires in COVID-19. Study-wide context: Sources were T cells, B-cell-depleted T cells, or PBMCs; the material itself was cDNA or gDNA.

Original handling: Researchers report that nucleated cell counts were estimated from reference gene primer amplification. Generated by immunoSEQ multiplex PCR, the TCRdb table keeps only in-frame clones and is missing some. V, J and clone size derive from that table, while D and trimming were established from the DNA sequence. The sample consists of more than 150,000 clones, roughly 94% of them appearing once. Enrolled during active infection, Seattle patients were then followed longitudinally. Trimming shortened V by 2 bases and J by 5 bases, and 9 bases separated the two germline ends. The length of the CDR3 is 13 residues. Germline values: CDR1 MNHEY, CDR2 SVGEGT.

Material: peripheral blood. The TCR comes from a young man with COVID-19, enrolled during active disease. The chain has TRBV6-2 or TRBV6-3 and TRBJ1-1; D not resolved. The CDR3 nucleotides read TGTGCCAGCAGTTACGGGAGGACTACTGAAGCTTTCTTT. Translation gives CASSYGRTTEAFF.